The T cell receptor beta chain described here comes from a study of T cells in women clearing cervical HPV infection. Study findings and constraints: CIN3+ cases had significantly higher TCR repertoire richness than controls, but evenness did not differ.

As to this clone: The antigen remains unidentified. The CDR3 extends 3 residues past the end of the read, so its final part is completed from the germline J gene.

Here immunoSEQ multiplex PCR was the method, and the copy in TCRdb shows in-frame clones only, minus some. Recorded for this sample: about 39,000 clones. This CDR3 has 15 amino acids. V shed 5 bases, J shed 4 bases, and the junction held 4 bases outside the gene matches. Germline V gene lookup returns CDR1 PRHDT and CDR2 FYEKMQ (reference sequence). This rearrangement joins TRBV13 to TRBJ2-1, with 11 positions matching TRBD2. Sequencing was performed on blood buffy coat. The receptor's source is a woman between 18 and 70 years old with a cervical HPV16 infection that either progressed to CIN3+ or cleared (not recorded which). The part of the CDR3 DNA that was read is TGTGCCAGCAGCCTACGACTAGCGGGGTACAATGAG. Translated: CASSLRLAGYNE. The full CDR3 protein is CASSLRLAGYNEQFF.